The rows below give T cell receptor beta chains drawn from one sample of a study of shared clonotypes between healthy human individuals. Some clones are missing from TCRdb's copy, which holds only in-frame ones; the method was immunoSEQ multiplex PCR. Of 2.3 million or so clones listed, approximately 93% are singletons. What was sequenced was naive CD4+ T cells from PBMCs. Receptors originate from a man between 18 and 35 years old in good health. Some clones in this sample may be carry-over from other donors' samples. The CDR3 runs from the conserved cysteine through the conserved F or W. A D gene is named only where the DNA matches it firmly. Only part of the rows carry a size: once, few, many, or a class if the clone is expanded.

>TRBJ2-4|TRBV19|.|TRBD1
TGTGCCAGTAATTCGGGACAGGGGGTTCGAATTCAGTACTTC
CASNSGQGVRIQYF
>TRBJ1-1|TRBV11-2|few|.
TGTGCCAGCAGCTTAACGAGAGAAGCTTTCTTT
CASSLTREAFF
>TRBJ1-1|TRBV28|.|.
TGTGCCACCCTGGGGGGCACTGAAGCTTTCTTT
CATLGGTEAFF
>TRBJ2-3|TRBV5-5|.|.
TGTGCCAGCAGCTTGGTCCAGGCCAATACGCAGTATTTT
CASSLVQANTQYF
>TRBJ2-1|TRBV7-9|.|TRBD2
TGTGCCAGCAGCCCAATTAGCGGGAGAATCTCCTACAATGAGCAGTTCTTC
CASSPISGRISYNEQFF
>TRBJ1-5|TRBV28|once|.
TGTGCCAGCAGTTTATCCCTAGGCGTCAATCAGCCCCAGCATTTT
CASSLSLGVNQPQHF
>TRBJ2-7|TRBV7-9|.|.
TGTGCCAGCAGCCATGACTATAGTTCCTACGAGCAGTACTTC
CASSHDYSSYEQYF
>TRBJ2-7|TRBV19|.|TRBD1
TGTGCCAGTAGTATGGGCCGGGGGACAGGGAAGTACGAGCAGTACTTC
CASSMGRGTGKYEQYF
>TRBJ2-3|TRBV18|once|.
TGTGCCAGCTCACCACTCTGGCAGGGGCAAAGAGATACGCAGTATTTT
CASSPLWQGQRDTQYF
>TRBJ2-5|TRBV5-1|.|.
TGCGCCAGCAGCTTGGCAACCCCGGGGGACTCGGAGACCCAGTACTTC
CASSLATPGDSETQYF
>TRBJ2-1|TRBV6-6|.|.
TGTGCCAGCAGTTTTGGTCGCGGGAACACCTACAATGAGCAGTTCTTC
CASSFGRGNTYNEQFF
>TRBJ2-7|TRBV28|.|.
TGTGCCAGCACCGTAGTAGGGGACCCCTACGAGCAGTACTTC
CASTVVGDPYEQYF
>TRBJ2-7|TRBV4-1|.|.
TGCGCCAGCAGCCAAGATTGGTCACTATGGTTC
CASSQDWSLWF
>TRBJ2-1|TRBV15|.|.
TGTGCCACCAGCAGTAGGGGAGTTTACAATGAGCAGTTCTTC
CATSSRGVYNEQFF
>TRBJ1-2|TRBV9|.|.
TGTGCCAGCAGCGCAAGCAGGGATTTGAACTATGGCTACACCTTC
CASSASRDLNYGYTF
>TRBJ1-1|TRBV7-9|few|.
TGTGCCAGCAGCCGAGCGGGCACTGAAGCTTTCTTT
CASSRAGTEAFF
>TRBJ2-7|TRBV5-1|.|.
TGCGCCAGCAGCCGTACGACACGCTCCTACGAGCAGTACTTC
CASSRTTRSYEQYF
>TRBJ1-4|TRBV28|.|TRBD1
TGTGCCAGCAGTCTCGACAGGGGACGGGAAAAACTGTTTTTT
CASSLDRGREKLFF
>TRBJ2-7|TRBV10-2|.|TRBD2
TGCGCCAGCAGTGGACTAGCGGGAGAGTACGCCTACGAGCAGTACTTC
CASSGLAGEYAYEQYF
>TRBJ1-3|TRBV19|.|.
TGTGCCAGTAGTATAAGCAGGGGAAACACCATATATTTT
CASSISRGNTIYF
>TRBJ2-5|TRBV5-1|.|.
TGCGCCAGCAGCGGAGGCAGGGGAGAGGAGACCCAGTACTTC
CASSGGRGEETQYF
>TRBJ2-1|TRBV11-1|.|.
TGTGCCAGCAGCTTAAATCAGTGGAGCAATGAGCAGTTCTTC
CASSLNQWSNEQFF
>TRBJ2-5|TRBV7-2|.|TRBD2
TGTGCCAGCAGCCCCGACAGCGGGGGAGGGGAGACCCAGTACTTC
CASSPDSGGGETQYF
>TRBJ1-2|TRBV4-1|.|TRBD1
TGCGCCAGCAGCTCCCAGGACAGGGGGGATGGCTACACCTTC
CASSSQDRGDGYTF
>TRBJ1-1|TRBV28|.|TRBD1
TGTGCCAGCAGAAAACAGGGACAGGCCTTTGAAGCTTTCTTT
CASRKQGQAFEAFF
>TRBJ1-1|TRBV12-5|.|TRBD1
TGTGCTAGTGGTTTCCGACAGGGCACTGAAGCTTTCTTT
CASGFRQGTEAFF
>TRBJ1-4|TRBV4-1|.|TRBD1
TGCGCCAGCAGCCAAGATCGCCGCGACAGGGAAGGTTTTGCAACTAATGAAAAACTGTTTTTT
CASSQDRRDREGFATNEKLFF
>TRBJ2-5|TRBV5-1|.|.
TGCGCCAGCAGCGCCGGGCCCACGGAAGAGACCCAGTACTTC
CASSAGPTEETQYF
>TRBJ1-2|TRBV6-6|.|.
TGTGCCAGCAGTTACGGGCAAAGACGTGACGGCTACACCTTC
CASSYGQRRDGYTF
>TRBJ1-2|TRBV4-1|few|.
TGCGCCAGCAGCCCGGCTCGGACAGAATCCTACACCTTC
CASSPARTESYTF
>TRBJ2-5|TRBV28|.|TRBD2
TGTGCCAGCAACTTAGCGGGGACCCAGTACTTC
CASNLAGTQYF
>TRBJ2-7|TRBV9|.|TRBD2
TGTGCCAGCTCAGGGACTAGGGAATACGAGCAGTACTTC
CASSGTREYEQYF
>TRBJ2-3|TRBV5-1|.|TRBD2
TGCGCCAGCAGCTTGGGGGACTACCCAGATACGCAGTATTTT
CASSLGDYPDTQYF
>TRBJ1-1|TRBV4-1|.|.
TGCGCCAGCAGCCCAACCCAGGGGAACATGAACACTGAAGCTTTCTTT
CASSPTQGNMNTEAFF
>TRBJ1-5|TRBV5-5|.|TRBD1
TGTGCCAGCAGCTTGGGACAGGGGGTTAGCAATCAGCCCCAGCATTTT
CASSLGQGVSNQPQHF